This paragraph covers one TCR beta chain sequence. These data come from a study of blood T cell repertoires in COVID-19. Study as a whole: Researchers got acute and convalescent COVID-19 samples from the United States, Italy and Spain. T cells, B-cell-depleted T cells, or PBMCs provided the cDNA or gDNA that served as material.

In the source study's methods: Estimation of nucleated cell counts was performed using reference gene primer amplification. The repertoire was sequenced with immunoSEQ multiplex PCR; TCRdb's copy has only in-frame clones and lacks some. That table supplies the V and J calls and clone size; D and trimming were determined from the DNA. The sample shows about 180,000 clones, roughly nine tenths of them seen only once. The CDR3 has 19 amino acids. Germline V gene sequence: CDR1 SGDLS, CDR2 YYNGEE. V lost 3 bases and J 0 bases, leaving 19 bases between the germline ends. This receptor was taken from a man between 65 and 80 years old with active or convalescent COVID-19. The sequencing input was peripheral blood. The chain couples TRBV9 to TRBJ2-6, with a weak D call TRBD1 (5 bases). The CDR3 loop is CASSGGQSVGRSGANVLTF. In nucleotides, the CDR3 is TGTGCCAGCAGCGGAGGACAATCGGTAGGCCGCTCTGGGGCCAACGTCCTGACTTTC.